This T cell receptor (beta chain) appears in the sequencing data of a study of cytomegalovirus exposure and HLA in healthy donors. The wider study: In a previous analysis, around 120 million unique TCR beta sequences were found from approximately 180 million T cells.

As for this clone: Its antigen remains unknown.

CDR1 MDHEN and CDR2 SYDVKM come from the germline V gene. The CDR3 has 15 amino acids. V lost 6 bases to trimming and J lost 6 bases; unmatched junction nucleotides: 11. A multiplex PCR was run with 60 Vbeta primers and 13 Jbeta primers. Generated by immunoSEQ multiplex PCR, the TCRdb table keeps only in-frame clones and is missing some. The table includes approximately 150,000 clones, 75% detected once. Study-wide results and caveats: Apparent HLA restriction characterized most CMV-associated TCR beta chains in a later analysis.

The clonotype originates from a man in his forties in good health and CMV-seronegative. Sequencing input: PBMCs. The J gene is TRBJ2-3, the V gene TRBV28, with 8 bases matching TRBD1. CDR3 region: CASSPRTGFEDTQYF. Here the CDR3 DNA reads TGTGCCAGCAGCCCCCGGACAGGGTTTGAGGATACGCAGTATTTT.